This TCR beta chain comes out of a study of cytomegalovirus exposure and HLA in healthy donors. Findings and caveats of the study: Exclusion applied to some V segments, including TRBV6-2 and TRBV6-3, as they were indistinguishable. Per a later analysis, roughly 17,000 TCR beta sequences showed association with HLA alleles at 0.05 false discovery rate.

PCR was performed using 60 Vbeta and 13 Jbeta primers. How the authors handled the data: Later, 65 million to 90 million unique TCR beta chains were counted in an analysis, and roughly 10 million of them were shared. Generated by immunoSEQ multiplex PCR, the TCRdb table keeps only in-frame clones and is missing some. V and J calls and clone size are as listed in that table; D and trimming were resolved from the DNA. The repertoire holds around 180,000 clones, with more than 80% as singletons. Germline V gene data show CDR1 as MDHEN and CDR2 as SYDVKM. Germline trimming cut 6 bases from V and 0 bases from J; bases unmatched to any gene: 7. The CDR3 length is 16 residues. This clone was seen a handful of times. Its antigen is undetermined.

The receptor was isolated from a male donor in good health and CMV-seronegative. Sequences were obtained from PBMCs. The rearrangement joins TRBV28 to TRBJ1-5, with TRBD1 matching over 8 bases. CDR3 amino acids: CASSPGQGHSNQPQHF. CDR3 coding DNA: TGTGCCAGCAGCCCTGGACAGGGACATAGCAATCAGCCCCAGCATTTT. The full variable domain, completed using reference TRBV28 and TRBJ1-5, is DVKVTQSSRYLVKRTGEKVFLECVQDMDHENMFWYRQDPGLGLRLIYFSYDVKMKEKGDIPEGYSVSREKKERFSLILESASTNQTSMYLCASSPGQGHSNQPQHFGDGTRLSIL.